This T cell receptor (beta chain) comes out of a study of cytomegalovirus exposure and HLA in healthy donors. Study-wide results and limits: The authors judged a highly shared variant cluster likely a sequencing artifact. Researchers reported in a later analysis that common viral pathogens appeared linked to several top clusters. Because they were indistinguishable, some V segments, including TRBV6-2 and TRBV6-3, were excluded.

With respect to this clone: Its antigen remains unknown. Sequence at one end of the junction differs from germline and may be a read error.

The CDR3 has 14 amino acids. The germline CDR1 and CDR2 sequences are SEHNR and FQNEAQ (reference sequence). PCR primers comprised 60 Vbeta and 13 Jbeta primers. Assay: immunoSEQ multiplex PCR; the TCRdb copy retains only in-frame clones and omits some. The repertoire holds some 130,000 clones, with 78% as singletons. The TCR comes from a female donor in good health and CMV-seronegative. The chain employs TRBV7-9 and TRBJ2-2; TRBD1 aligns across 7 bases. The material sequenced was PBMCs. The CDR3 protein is CSSSSTGKSGELFF. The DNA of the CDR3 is TGTTCCAGCAGCTCGACAGGGAAAAGCGGGGAGCTGTTTTTT. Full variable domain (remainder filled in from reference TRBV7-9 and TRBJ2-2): DTGVSQNPRHKITKRGQNVTFRCDPISEHNRLYWYRQTLGQGPEFLTYFQNEAQLEKSRLLSDRFSAERPKGSFSTLEIQRTEQGDSAMYLCSSSSTGKSGELFFGEGSRLTVL.